This record covers a single TCR beta chain. Its antigen remains unknown. This entry comes from a study of a mutant IDH1 vaccine in newly diagnosed glioma. Overall study context: Previous care, which was radiotherapy, temozolomide, or both, most often involved both.

Time point specified: week 5, during vaccination. Vaccination comprised doses that each held 300 ug of mutant IDH1 20-mer peptide, plus topical imiquimod. Libraries were prepared by immunoSEQ multiplex PCR; TCRdb keeps only in-frame clonotypes and omits some of them. This sample carries tens of thousands of clones, 75% to 85% of them seen once, and the ten largest clones take around 5.2%. The sequence was collected from a man between 40 and 49 years old with glioma. Sample: PBMCs, taken from a glioma patient whose treatment included an IDH1 peptide vaccine.

CDR3 nucleotide sequence: TGTGCCAGCTCACCGGACAGGACGGCAGCTCCAAACTATGGCTACACCTTC. Protein product: CASSPDRTAAPNYGYTF. The chain is built from TRBV18 and TRBJ1-2; TRBD1 matches 7 bases. Germline assignment: CDR1 KGHSH and CDR2 LQKENI. V was clipped by 3 bases and J by 2 bases; unmatched bases: 12. The CDR3 has 17 amino acids. The variable domain in full, completed from reference TRBV18 and TRBJ1-2, reads NAGVMQNPRHLVRRRGQEARLRCSPMKGHSHVYWYRQLPEEGLKFMVYLQKENIIDESGMPKERFSAEFPKEGPSILRIQQVVRGDSAAYFCASSPDRTAAPNYGYTFGSGTRLTVV.